Listed here is a single TCR beta chain. This record comes from a study of blood T cell repertoires in COVID-19. Across the study: Sources were T cells, B-cell-depleted T cells, or PBMCs; the material itself was cDNA or gDNA.

In the authors' workflow: Reference gene primer amplification gave nucleated cell count estimates. Here immunoSEQ multiplex PCR was the method, and the copy in TCRdb shows in-frame clones only, minus some. That table furnishes V, J and clone size, whereas the DNA furnished D and trimming. The sample carries 190,000 or so clones, 90% recorded once. Germline lookup yields CDR1 MNHEY and CDR2 SVGAGI. V gave up 4 bases and J gave up 7 bases; unmatched junction bases: 5. The CDR3 is made up of 13 amino acids. Sequencing used peripheral blood. The TCR originated in a man in his forties or fifties with acute or convalescent COVID-19. The genes are TRBV6-5 and TRBJ1-2, with 8 positions matching TRBD1. CDR3 sequence (DNA): TGTGCCAGCAGTTTGGACAGGGACTTTGGCTACACCTTC. Translation: CASSLDRDFGYTF.